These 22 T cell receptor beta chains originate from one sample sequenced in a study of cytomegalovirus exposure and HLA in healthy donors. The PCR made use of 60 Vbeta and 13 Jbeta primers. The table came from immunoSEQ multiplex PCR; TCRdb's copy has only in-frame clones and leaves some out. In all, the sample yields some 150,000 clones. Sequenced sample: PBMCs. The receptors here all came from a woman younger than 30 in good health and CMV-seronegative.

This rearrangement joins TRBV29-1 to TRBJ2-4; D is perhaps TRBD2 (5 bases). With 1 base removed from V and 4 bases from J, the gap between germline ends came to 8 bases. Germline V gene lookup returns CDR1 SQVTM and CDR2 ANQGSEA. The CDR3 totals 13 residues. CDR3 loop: CSVEVGGKNIQYF. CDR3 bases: TGCAGCGTTGAAGTGGGCGGGAAAAACATTCAGTACTTC.

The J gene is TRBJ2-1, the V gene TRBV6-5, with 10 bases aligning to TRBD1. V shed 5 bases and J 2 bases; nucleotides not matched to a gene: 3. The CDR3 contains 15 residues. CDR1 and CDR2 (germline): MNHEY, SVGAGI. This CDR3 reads CASSTGQGTYNEQFF. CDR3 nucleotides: TGTGCCAGCAGTACGGGACAGGGGACCTACAATGAGCAGTTCTTC.

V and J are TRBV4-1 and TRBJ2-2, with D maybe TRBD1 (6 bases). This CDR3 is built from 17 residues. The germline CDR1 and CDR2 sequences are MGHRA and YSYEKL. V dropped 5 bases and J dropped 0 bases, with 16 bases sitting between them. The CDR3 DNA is TGCGCCAGCAGCTTCTACCACAGGGAAACGAACACCGGGGAGCTGTTTTTT. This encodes CASSFYHRETNTGELFF.

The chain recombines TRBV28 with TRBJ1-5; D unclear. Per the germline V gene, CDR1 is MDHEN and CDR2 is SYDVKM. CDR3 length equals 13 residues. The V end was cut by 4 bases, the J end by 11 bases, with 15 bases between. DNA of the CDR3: TGTGCCAGCAGTTCCCTTGAGGTCGAAGCCCAGCATTTT. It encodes CASSSLEVEAQHF.

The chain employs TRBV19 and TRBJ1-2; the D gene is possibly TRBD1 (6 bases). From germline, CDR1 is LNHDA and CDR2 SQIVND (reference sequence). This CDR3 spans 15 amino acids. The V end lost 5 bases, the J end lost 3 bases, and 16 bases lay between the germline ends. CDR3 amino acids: CASSHLGAQDYGYTF. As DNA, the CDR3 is TGTGCCAGTAGTCATTTGGGGGCGCAGGACTATGGCTACACCTTC. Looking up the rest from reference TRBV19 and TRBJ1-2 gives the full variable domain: DGGITQSPKYLFRKEGQNVTLSCEQNLNHDAMYWYRQDPGQGLRLIYYSQIVNDFQKGDIAEGYSVSREKKESFPLTVTSAQKNPTAFYLCASSHLGAQDYGYTFGSGTRLTVV.

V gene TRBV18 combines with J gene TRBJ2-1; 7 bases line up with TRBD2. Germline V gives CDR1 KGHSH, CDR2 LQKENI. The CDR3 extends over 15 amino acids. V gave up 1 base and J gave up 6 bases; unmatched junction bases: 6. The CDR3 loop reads CASSPRGGMGNEQFF. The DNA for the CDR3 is TGTGCCAGCTCACCACGGGGGGGGATGGGCAATGAGCAGTTCTTC.

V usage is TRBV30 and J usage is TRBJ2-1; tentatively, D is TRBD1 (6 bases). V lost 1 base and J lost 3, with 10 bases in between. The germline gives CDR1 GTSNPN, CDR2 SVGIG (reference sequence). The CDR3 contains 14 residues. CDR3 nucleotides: TGTGCCTGGAGTGGCCAGGGGTTCTACAATGAGCAGTTCTTC. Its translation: CAWSGQGFYNEQFF.

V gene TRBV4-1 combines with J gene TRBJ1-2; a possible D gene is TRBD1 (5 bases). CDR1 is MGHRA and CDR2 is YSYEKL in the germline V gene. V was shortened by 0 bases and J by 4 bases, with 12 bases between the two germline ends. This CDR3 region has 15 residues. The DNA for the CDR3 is TGCGCCAGCAGCCAAGATTGGGGGGGTGGCTATGGCTACACCTTC. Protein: CASSQDWGGGYGYTF.

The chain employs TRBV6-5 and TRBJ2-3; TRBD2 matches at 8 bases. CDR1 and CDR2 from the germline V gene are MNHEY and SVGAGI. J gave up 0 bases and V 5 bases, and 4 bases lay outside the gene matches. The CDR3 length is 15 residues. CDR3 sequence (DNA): TGTGCCAGCAGTCCCACTAGCGGAAGCACAGATACGCAGTATTTT. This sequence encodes CASSPTSGSTDTQYF.

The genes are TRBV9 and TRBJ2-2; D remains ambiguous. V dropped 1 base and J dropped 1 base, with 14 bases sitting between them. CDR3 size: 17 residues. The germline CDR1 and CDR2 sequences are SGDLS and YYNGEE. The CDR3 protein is CASSVTSRGLNTGELFF. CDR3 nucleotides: TGTGCCAGCAGCGTAACCTCGAGAGGATTGAACACCGGGGAGCTGTTTTTT. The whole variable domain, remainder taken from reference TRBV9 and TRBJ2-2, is DSGVTQTPKHLITATGQRVTLRCSPRSGDLSVYWYQQSLDQGLQFLIQYYNGEERAKGNILERFSAQQFPDLHSELNLSSLELGDSALYFCASSVTSRGLNTGELFFGEGSRLTVL.

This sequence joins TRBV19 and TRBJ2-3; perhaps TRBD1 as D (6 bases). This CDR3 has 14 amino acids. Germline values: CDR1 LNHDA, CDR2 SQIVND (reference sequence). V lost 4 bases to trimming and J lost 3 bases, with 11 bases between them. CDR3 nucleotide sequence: TGTGCCAGTAGTAGACAGGATTTAACAGATACGCAGTATTTT. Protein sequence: CASSRQDLTDTQYF.

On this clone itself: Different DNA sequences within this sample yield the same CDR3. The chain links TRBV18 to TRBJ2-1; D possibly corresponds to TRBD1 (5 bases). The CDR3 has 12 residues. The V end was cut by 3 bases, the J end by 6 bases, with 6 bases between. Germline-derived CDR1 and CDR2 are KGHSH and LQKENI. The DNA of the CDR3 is TGTGCCAGCTCACCGCAGGGCAATGAGCAGTTCTTC. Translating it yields CASSPQGNEQFF.

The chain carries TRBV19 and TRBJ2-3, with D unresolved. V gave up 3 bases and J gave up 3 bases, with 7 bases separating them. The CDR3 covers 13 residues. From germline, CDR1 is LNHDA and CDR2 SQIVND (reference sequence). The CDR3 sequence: CASSIAATDTQYF. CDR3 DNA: TGTGCCAGTAGTATCGCGGCGACAGATACGCAGTATTTT.

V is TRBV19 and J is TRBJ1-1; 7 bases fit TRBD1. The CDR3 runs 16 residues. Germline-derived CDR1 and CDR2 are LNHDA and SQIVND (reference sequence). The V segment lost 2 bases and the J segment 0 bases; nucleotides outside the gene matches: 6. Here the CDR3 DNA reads TGTGCCAGTAGTATACCCCTCGGACAGGTGAACACTGAAGCTTTCTTT. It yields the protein CASSIPLGQVNTEAFF. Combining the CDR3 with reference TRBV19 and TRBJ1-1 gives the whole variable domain DGGITQSPKYLFRKEGQNVTLSCEQNLNHDAMYWYRQDPGQGLRLIYYSQIVNDFQKGDIAEGYSVSREKKESFPLTVTSAQKNPTAFYLCASSIPLGQVNTEAFFGQGTRLTVV.

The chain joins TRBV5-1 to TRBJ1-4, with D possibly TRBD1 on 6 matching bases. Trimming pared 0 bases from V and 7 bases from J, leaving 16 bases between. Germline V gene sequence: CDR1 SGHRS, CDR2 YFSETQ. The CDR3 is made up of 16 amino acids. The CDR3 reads CASSLESRGYGEKLFF. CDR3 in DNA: TGCGCCAGCAGCTTGGAATCCAGGGGCTATGGTGAAAAACTGTTTTTT.

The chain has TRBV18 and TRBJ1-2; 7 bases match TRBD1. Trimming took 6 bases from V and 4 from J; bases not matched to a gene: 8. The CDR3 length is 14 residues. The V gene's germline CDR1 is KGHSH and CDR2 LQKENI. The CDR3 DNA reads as TGTGCCAGCTCGACCCAACAGGGGATCTATGGCTACACCTTC. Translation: CASSTQQGIYGYTF.

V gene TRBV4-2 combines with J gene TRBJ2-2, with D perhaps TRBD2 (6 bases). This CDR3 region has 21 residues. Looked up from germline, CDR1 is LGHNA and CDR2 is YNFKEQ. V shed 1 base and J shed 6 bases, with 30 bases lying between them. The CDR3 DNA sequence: TGTGCCAGCAGCCAAGGAGTGGGGGGAGAGGCGGTCCCAAGGGCACCCGGGGAGCTGTTTTTT. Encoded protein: CASSQGVGGEAVPRAPGELFF.

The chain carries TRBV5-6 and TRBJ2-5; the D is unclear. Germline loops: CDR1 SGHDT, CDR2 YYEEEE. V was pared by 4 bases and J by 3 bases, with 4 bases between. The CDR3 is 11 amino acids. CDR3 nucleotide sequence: TGTGCCAGCAGCATCGAAGAGACCCAGTACTTC. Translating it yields CASSIEETQYF.

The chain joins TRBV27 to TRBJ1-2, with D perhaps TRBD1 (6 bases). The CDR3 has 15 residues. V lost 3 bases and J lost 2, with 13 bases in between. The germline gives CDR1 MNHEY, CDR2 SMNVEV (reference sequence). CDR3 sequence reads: CASSLDSHSNYGYTF. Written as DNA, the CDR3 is TGTGCCAGCAGTTTGGACAGTCATTCCAACTATGGCTACACCTTC.

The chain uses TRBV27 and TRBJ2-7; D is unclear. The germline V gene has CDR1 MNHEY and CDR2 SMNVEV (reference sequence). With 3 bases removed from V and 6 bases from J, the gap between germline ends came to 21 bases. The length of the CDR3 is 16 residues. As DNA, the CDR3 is TGTGCCAGCAGTTTTAGAGTTAGCCGGAGTTATGGCGAGCAGTACTTC. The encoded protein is CASSFRVSRSYGEQYF.

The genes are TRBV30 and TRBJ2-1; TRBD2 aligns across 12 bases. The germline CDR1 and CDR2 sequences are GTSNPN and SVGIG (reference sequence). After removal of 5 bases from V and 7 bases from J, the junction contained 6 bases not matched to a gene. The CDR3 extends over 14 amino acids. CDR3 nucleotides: TGTGCCTGGGGGAGGGGGACTAGCGGGAATGAGCAGTTCTTC. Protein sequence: CAWGRGTSGNEQFF. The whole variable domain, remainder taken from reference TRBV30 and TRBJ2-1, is SQTIHQWPATLVQPVGSPLSLECTVEGTSNPNLYWYRQAAGRGLQLLFYSVGIGQISSEVPQNLSASRPQDRQFILSSKKLLLSDSGFYLCAWGRGTSGNEQFFGPGTRLTVL.

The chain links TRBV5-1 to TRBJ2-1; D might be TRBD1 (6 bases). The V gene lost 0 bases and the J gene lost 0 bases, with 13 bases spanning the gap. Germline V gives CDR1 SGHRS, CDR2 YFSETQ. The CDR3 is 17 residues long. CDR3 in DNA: TGCGCCAGCAGCTTGGCCCCACAGGGAAGCTCCTACAATGAGCAGTTCTTC. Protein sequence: CASSLAPQGSSYNEQFF. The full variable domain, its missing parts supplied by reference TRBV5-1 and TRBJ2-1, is KAGVTQTPRYLIKTRGQQVTLSCSPISGHRSVSWYQQTPGQGLQFLFEYFSETQRNKGNFPGRFSGRQFSNSRSEMNVSTLELGDSALYLCASSLAPQGSSYNEQFFGPGTRLTVL.